These T cell receptor beta chains were read from a single sample in a study of blood T cell repertoires in COVID-19. Some clones are missing from TCRdb's copy, which holds only in-frame ones; the method was immunoSEQ multiplex PCR. The sample includes over 250,000 clones, approximately 83% of them seen just once. The specimen was peripheral blood. These receptors came from a woman aged 65 to 85 with acute or convalescent COVID-19. Both conserved end residues are part of each CDR3. D genes are given only for firm matches. Only part of the rows carry a size: once, few, many, or a class if the clone is expanded.

>TRBV2|TRBD1|TRBJ1-6|-
TGTGCCAGCCTGAATCCGGGACAGGCCAGTTCACCCCTCCACTTT
CASLNPGQASSPLHF
>TRBV5-6|TRBD1|TRBJ2-7|few
TGTGCCAGCAGCGCCCCCGGGACAGTCTACGAGCAGTACTTC
CASSAPGTVYEQYF
>TRBV2|TRBD2|TRBJ2-3|-
TGTGCCAGCAGGAGGAGCGGGGGCACAGATACGCAGTATTTT
CASRRSGGTDTQYF
>TRBV7-6|TRBD2|TRBJ2-1|-
TGTGCCAGCAGCTTAGCGAGCGGGGGCTCCTACAATGAGCAGTTCTTC
CASSLASGGSYNEQFF
>TRBV7-9|-|TRBJ2-2|-
TGTGCCAGCAGCTTAGCCACAGGACCTTGGGAGCTGTTTTTT
CASSLATGPWELFF
>TRBV4-1|-|TRBJ1-1|-
TGCGCCAGCAGCCAAGGGGGGGGCTACCAGACGGCTTTCTTT
CASSQGGGYQTAFF
>TRBV2|-|TRBJ1-3|-
TGTGCCAGCGATACTAACTCTGGAAACACCATATATTTT
CASDTNSGNTIYF
>TRBV19|-|TRBJ2-5|-
TGTGCCAGTAGTATACGGAACAGGCAAGAGACCCAGTACTTC
CASSIRNRQETQYF
>TRBV18|-|TRBJ2-2|once
TGTGCCAGCTCACCACTGACAGGCATCACCGGGGAGCTGTTTTTT
CASSPLTGITGELFF
>TRBV3-1/TRBV3-2|-|TRBJ2-7|-
TGTGCCAGCAGCCATACGGGTGGGGGGGAGCAGTACTTC
CASSHTGGGEQYF
>TRBV27|-|TRBJ2-5|-
TGTGCCAGCAAGTGGAGGGTGCGGAATTACCAAGAGACCCAGTACTTC
CASKWRVRNYQETQYF
>TRBV27|TRBD1|TRBJ1-5|-
TGTGCCAGCGGTAAGGGACAGGGGAATCAGCCCCAGCATTTT
CASGKGQGNQPQHF
>TRBV5-4|TRBD2|TRBJ2-1|-
TGTGCCAGCAGCCGTCTCAGCGGGGGGAGGTCCTACAATGAGCAGTTCTTC
CASSRLSGGRSYNEQFF
>TRBV4-1|-|TRBJ2-7|-
TGCGCCAGCAGCCAAAGCTCCCTTCCCTACGAGCAGTACTTC
CASSQSSLPYEQYF
>TRBV14|-|TRBJ2-6|once
TGTGCCAGCAGCCAGACATCTGGGGCCAACGTCCTGACTTTC
CASSQTSGANVLTF
>TRBV3-1/TRBV3-2|-|TRBJ2-5|-
TGTGCCAGCAGGAGGGGGAGAGAGACCCAGTACTTC
CASRRGRETQYF
>TRBV3-1/TRBV3-2|TRBD1|TRBJ1-5|-
TGTGCCAGCAGCCCGGACAGGGGCGGGAGTTTAAGACAGCCCCAGCATTTT
CASSPDRGGSLRQPQHF
>TRBV28|-|TRBJ1-1|-
TGTGCCAGCAGTTTATATGGGCAGGGTAGGGTTGAAGCTTTCTTT
CASSLYGQGRVEAFF
>TRBV2|-|TRBJ2-2|-
TGTGCCAGCAAACGGCTAGCCGGGGAGCTGTTTTTT
CASKRLAGELFF
>TRBV12-3/TRBV12-4|-|TRBJ2-3|-
TGTGCCAGCAGGTTAACAGTTTATACGCAGTATTTT
CASRLTVYTQYF
>TRBV7-9|TRBD1|TRBJ2-7|-
TGTGCCAGCAGCGGGACAGCCTACGAGCAGTACTTC
CASSGTAYEQYF
>TRBV19|-|TRBJ1-4|-
TGTGCCAGTAGTATCTGGCAGGGAGGCGAAAAACTGTTTTTT
CASSIWQGGEKLFF
>TRBV5-1|TRBD1|TRBJ2-5|-
TGCGCCAGCAGCTTGGCAGGGACAGGGGGATCACAAGAGACCCAGTACTTC
CASSLAGTGGSQETQYF
>TRBV19|-|TRBJ1-2|-
TGTGCCAGTAGCCGGGGCCGGGACAAAGACTATGGCTACACCTTC
CASSRGRDKDYGYTF
>TRBV19|TRBD1|TRBJ2-2|-
TGTGCCAGTTACCCTGGGACAGGGCGGACCGGGGAGCTGTTTTTT
CASYPGTGRTGELFF
>TRBV18|-|TRBJ1-4|-
TGTGCCAGCTCACCTACGAAAACCGGGATCCTGTTTTTT
CASSPTKTGILFF
>TRBV9|-|TRBJ2-5|-
TGTGCCAGCAGCGTAGACACGAGGGTCGGGGCCCAGTACTTC
CASSVDTRVGAQYF
>TRBV5-4|-|TRBJ1-1|-
TGTGCCAGCAGCCAGGAGGGGACCGTCGCTGAAGCTTTCTTT
CASSQEGTVAEAFF
>TRBV3-1/TRBV3-2|-|TRBJ2-3|few
TGTGCCAGCAGCCAAGAGCGGGGAGGCCTAGCAGATACGCAGTATTTT
CASSQERGGLADTQYF
>TRBV4-1|-|TRBJ2-3|-
TGCGCCAGCAGCCAAGATCCGGTGGATACGCAGTATTTT
CASSQDPVDTQYF
>TRBV2|-|TRBJ2-1|-
TGTGCCAGCAGGAATCCTAGGGGGGGGAATGAGCAGTTCTTC
CASRNPRGGNEQFF
>TRBV29-1|-|TRBJ1-1|-
TGCAGCGTTGTTAGAACAGGTCTGGAAGCTTTCTTT
CSVVRTGLEAFF
>TRBV7-3|TRBD2|TRBJ2-1|few
TGTGCCAGCAGCTTAAATCCTAGCGGATCCTACAATGAGCAGTTCTTC
CASSLNPSGSYNEQFF
>TRBV15|TRBD1|TRBJ1-2|-
TGTGCCACCAGCAGAGGGCTCCCCCACAGGGGGCGGAACTATGGCTACACCTTC
CATSRGLPHRGRNYGYTF
>TRBV5-5|-|TRBJ1-5|many
TGTGCCAGCAGCAAAGGACTCTATAGCAATCAGCCCCAGCATTTT
CASSKGLYSNQPQHF
>TRBV14|TRBD1|TRBJ1-2|-
TGTGCCAGCAGCCACGTCCCGACAGGGTGCGAACCTTATGGCTACACCTTC
CASSHVPTGCEPYGYTF
>TRBV5-4|-|TRBJ1-2|-
TGTGCCAGCAGCTTGCAGGGAGGCGGCTATGGCTACACCTTC
CASSLQGGGYGYTF
>TRBV3-1/TRBV3-2|TRBD2|TRBJ2-3|-
TGTGCCAGCAGCCAAGAGGGACTAGCAAGCACAGATACGCAGTATTTT
CASSQEGLASTDTQYF
>TRBV11-3|TRBD1|TRBJ2-5|-
TGTGCCAGCAGCTCCGACAGGGAAGAGACCCAGTACTTC
CASSSDREETQYF
>TRBV7-8|TRBD2|TRBJ2-2|-
TGTGCCAGCAGCTTACCTAGCGGGGGGCCGAACACCGGGGAGCTGTTTTTT
CASSLPSGGPNTGELFF
>TRBV6-5|-|TRBJ1-5|-
TGTGCCAGCACCCTTAAGGTGGCAGGGAATCAGCCCCAGCATTTT
CASTLKVAGNQPQHF
>TRBV20-1|-|TRBJ1-1|-
TGCAGGCTTCAGGGGAACACTGAAGCTTTCTTT
CRLQGNTEAFF
>TRBV5-1|-|TRBJ1-1|once
TGCGCCAGCAGTTTACAGCTAAACACTGAAGCTTTCTTT
CASSLQLNTEAFF
>TRBV25-1|-|TRBJ2-2|few
TGTGCCAGCAGTGAACGGTGGGAGCTGTTTTTT
CASSERWELFF
>TRBV25-1|-|TRBJ1-4|-
TGTGCCAGCAGGGGGGCGGTTAAGAATGAAAAACTGTTTTTT
CASRGAVKNEKLFF
>TRBV7-6|-|TRBJ2-1|-
TGTGCCAGCAGCTTAGTATCAGGGGCTAGGAATGAGCAGTTCTTC
CASSLVSGARNEQFF
>TRBV5-4|-|TRBJ2-1|-
TGTGCCAGCAGCTCAGGGCGCCGACCCCCTAGAAGCTCCTACAATGAGCAGTTCTTC
CASSSGRRPPRSSYNEQFF
>TRBV2|TRBD2|TRBJ2-1|-
TGTGCCAGCAGTGACCAAGCGGGGGGGAATAATGAGCAGTTCTTC
CASSDQAGGNNEQFF
>TRBV6-5|-|TRBJ1-5|-
TGTGCCAGCAGTACAGGGCACTGGGGACAGCCCCAGCATTTT
CASSTGHWGQPQHF